The sequence of this T cell receptor (beta chain) was determined in a study of cytomegalovirus exposure and HLA in healthy donors. Study in general: One earlier analysis, a look at 200 million or so T cells, found some 120 million unique TCR beta sequences. Study-wide points: Several V segments, TRBV6-2 and TRBV6-3 among them, could not be told apart and were dropped.

With 60 Vbeta and 13 Jbeta primers, the PCR was carried out. Sequenced by immunoSEQ multiplex PCR; TCRdb stores in-frame clones only, minus some. The sample has some 110,000 clones; about 80% are singletons. This clone was seen only a few times. Antigen: not known. This CDR3 is 13 amino acids long. Germline CDR1 SQVTM, CDR2 ANQGSEA. Trimming shortened V by 4 bases and J by 3 bases, and 10 bases separated the two germline ends. The chain recombines TRBV29-1 with TRBJ1-5, with D hard to call. This sequence was found in a man under 40 in good health and CMV-seronegative. Sample: PBMCs. CDR3 bases: TGCAGCGTTGCGGCAGGCTACAATCAGCCCCAGCATTTT. Translated, it gives CSVAAGYNQPQHF. Supplemented by reference TRBV29-1 and TRBJ1-5, the full variable domain reads SAVISQKPSRDICQRGTSLTIQCQVDSQVTMMFWYRQQPGQSLTLIATANQGSEATYESGFVIDKFPISRPNLTFSTLTVSNMSPEDSSIYLCSVAAGYNQPQHFGDGTRLSIL.